The 17 T cell receptor beta chains below were found in one sample sequenced in a study of T cell clonality in common variable immunodeficiency. TCRdb keeps only in-frame clones here, not all; method: immunoSEQ multiplex PCR. The sample presents around 57,000 clones, none singletons. Sequencing was performed on peripheral blood mononuclear cells. The receptors were gathered from a person aged 18-70 years in good health.

This clone was seen at least ten times. Sequencing ends 3 residues short of the CDR3 end; the germline J gene provides the rest. The genes are TRBV7-6 and TRBJ2-5, with 11 bases fitting TRBD2. Germline CDR1 is SGHVS and CDR2 is FNYEAQ. This CDR3 has 16 residues. Trimming cost V 6 bases and J 2 bases; bases outside gene matches: 8. The CDR3: CASRGGTSGKQETQYF. The part of the CDR3 DNA that was read is TGTGCCAGCAGGGGTGGGACTAGCGGTAAACAAGAGACC. The whole variable domain, filled in from reference TRBV7-6 and TRBJ2-5, reads GAGVSQSPRYKVTKRGQDVALRCDPISGHVSLYWYRQALGQGPEFLTYFNYEAQQDKSGLPNDRFSAERPEGSISTLTIQRTEQRDSAMYRCASRGGTSGKQETQYFGPGTRLLVL.

In its sample, this clone was seen many times. The read halts 3 residues ahead of the CDR3 end, with the missing end drawn from the germline J gene. The V gene is TRBV4-1, the J gene TRBJ2-3, with TRBD2 matching 8 bases. The junction had 8 bases not matched to a gene; V was cut back by 3 bases and J by 6 bases. Germline V gene data show CDR1 as MGHRA and CDR2 as YSYEKL. The CDR3 covers 15 residues. CDR3 DNA (partial): TGCGCCAGCAGCCACGTGGTGCGGGAGGAGGATACG. Its translation is CASSHVVREEDT. The whole CDR3 region reads CASSHVVREEDTQYF.

This clone showed up many times. The read halts 3 residues ahead of the CDR3 end, with the missing end drawn from the germline J gene. V is TRBV11-2 and J is TRBJ2-5; D is ambiguous. The CDR3 is 12 residues long. CDR1 SGHAT and CDR2 FQNNGV come from the germline V gene. V was cut by 11 bases and J by 4 bases, with 14 bases left in between. The CDR3 bases that were read are TGTGCCGACTCGCCCACTGGAGAGACC. This translates into CADSPTGET. The entire CDR3 reads CADSPTGETQYF.

In its sample, this clone was seen many times. The read comes to an end 3 residues before the CDR3 does, leaving the germline J gene to fill in the end. The chain couples TRBV5-1 to TRBJ2-5, with D unresolved. CDR1 is SGHRS and CDR2 is YFSETQ in the germline V gene. Deletions cut 4 bases from V and 2 bases from J, with 9 bases between. This CDR3 is 13 amino acids long. This chain's CDR3 is CASSPNSQETQYF. CDR3 DNA, as far as it was read: TGCGCCAGCAGCCCCAACAGTCAAGAGACC.

As to this clone: The read comes to an end 3 residues before the CDR3 does, leaving the germline J gene to fill in the end. The gene calls are TRBV20-1 and TRBJ2-5, with D tentatively TRBD2 (5 bases). Per germline, CDR1 DFQATT and CDR2 SNEGSKA (reference sequence). The CDR3 runs 12 residues. V lost 3 bases and J 5 bases, leaving 10 bases between the germline ends. This chain's CDR3 is CSASSVEETQYF. The DNA read from the CDR3 is TGCAGTGCTAGTAGCGTAGAGGAGACC.

This clone came up many times. The sequence runs out 3 residues before the end of the CDR3; the remainder is reconstructed from the germline J gene. The chain combines TRBV10-3 with TRBJ1-5; TRBD1 matches 9 bases. Germline-derived CDR1 and CDR2 are ENHRY and SYGVKD. The V segment lost 8 bases and the J segment 0 bases; nucleotides outside the gene matches: 5. CDR3 length: 15 amino acids. The CDR3 sequence is CAISPGQGSNQPQHF. The CDR3 DNA, read in part, is TGTGCCATCTCTCCGGGACAGGGTAGCAATCAGCCC.

This clone appeared many times. The CDR3 end lies 3 residues beyond the end of the read and is filled in from the germline J gene. This rearrangement joins TRBV13 to TRBJ2-3; TRBD2 matches 7 bases. V shed 5 bases and J 4 bases; nucleotides not matched to a gene: 6. Germline-derived CDR1 and CDR2 are PRHDT and FYEKMQ (reference sequence). The CDR3 covers 14 residues. The covered CDR3 bases are TGTGCCAGCAGCCCCTTGCGGGGGTCAGATACG. Translation: CASSPLRGSDT. The complete CDR3 reads CASSPLRGSDTQYF.

This clone was picked up many times. The sequence runs out 3 residues before the end of the CDR3; the remainder is reconstructed from the germline J gene. V is TRBV2 and J is TRBJ2-1, with 11 bases matching TRBD2. This CDR3 spans 14 amino acids. V trimming: 8 bases; J trimming: 6 bases; junction bases outside the gene matches: 6. Germline loops: CDR1 SNHLY, CDR2 FYNNEI. The CDR3 DNA, read in part, is TGTGCCAGCTCGCGACTAGCGGGGTTCAATGAG. Translation: CASSRLAGFNE. The CDR3 as a whole reads CASSRLAGFNEQFF.

This clone was recorded a few times. The sequenced fragment ends 3 residues before the CDR3 boundary, so the rest is inferred from the germline J gene. The J gene is TRBJ1-1, the V gene TRBV18; D may be TRBD1 (5 bases). Germline values: CDR1 KGHSH, CDR2 LQKENI. V gave up 2 bases and J gave up 2 bases, with 15 bases separating them. The CDR3 sequence is 16 residues long. The sequenced part of the CDR3 DNA is TGTGCCAGCTCACCAGTCGTCCAGGGAGGTAACACTGAA. This sequence encodes CASSPVVQGGNTE. The CDR3 in full is CASSPVVQGGNTEAFF.

This clone has ten or more counts. The read stops 3 residues short of the end of the CDR3; the missing end is completed from the germline J gene. The chain has TRBV7-9 and TRBJ2-1; 11 bases fit TRBD2. This CDR3 spans 15 amino acids. The germline V gene has CDR1 SEHNR and CDR2 FQNEAQ (reference sequence). V trimming: 2 bases; J trimming: 8 bases; junction bases outside the gene matches: 5. CDR3 amino acids: CASSLRGSGGDEQFF. CDR3 DNA, as far as it was read: TGTGCCAGCAGCTTAAGGGGTAGCGGGGGGGATGAG.

This clone occurred many times. The DNA ends 3 residues before the CDR3 does, and the rest of the CDR3 is filled in from the germline J gene. The J gene is TRBJ1-2, the V gene TRBV29-1, with TRBD1 matching 10 bases. CDR1 and CDR2 from the germline V gene are SQVTM and ANQGSEA. The CDR3 covers 12 residues. CDR3 DNA, as far as it was read: TGCAGCGGGGGGACAGGGGAGGAAGGC. Protein product: CSGGTGEEG. The whole CDR3 reads CSGGTGEEGYTF.

This clone has only a few counts. The read ends 3 residues early relative to the CDR3; the germline J gene fills the gap. The chain couples TRBV2 to TRBJ1-2; D uncertain. Per germline, CDR1 SNHLY and CDR2 FYNNEI. Between the trimmed V and J ends, which lost 1 base and 0 bases, there was a span of 6 bases. The length of the CDR3 is 14 residues. CDR3 bases read: TGTGCCAGCAGTGAAGTTTTCGCTAACTATGGC. The encoded protein is CASSEVFANYG. The complete CDR3 protein is CASSEVFANYGYTF. Together with reference TRBV2 and TRBJ1-2, the CDR3 gives the full variable domain: EPEVTQTPSHQVTQMGQEVILRCVPISNHLYFYWYRQILGQKVEFLVSFYNNEISEKSEIFDDQFSVERPDGSNFTLKIRSTKLEDSAMYFCASSEVFANYGYTFGSGTRLTVV.

On this clone itself: The CDR3 extends 3 residues past the end of the read, so its final part is completed from the germline J gene. The V and J genes are TRBV5-1 and TRBJ1-2, with unresolved D. V was shortened by 0 bases and J by 4 bases, with 10 bases between the two germline ends. CDR3 length equals 14 residues. Per germline, CDR1 SGHRS and CDR2 YFSETQ. The covered CDR3 bases are TGCGCCAGCAGCTTGGCAGCAGACTCCTATGGC. Translation: CASSLAADSYG. The entire CDR3 protein is CASSLAADSYGYTF.

At least ten counts were recorded for this clone. The CDR3 end is not reached by the read, which stops 3 residues before it; the germline J gene fills it in. J is TRBJ2-1 and V is TRBV6-2 or TRBV6-3; 13 bases match TRBD2. CDR3 size: 15 residues. V trimming: 4 bases; J trimming: 7 bases; junction bases outside the gene matches: 4. Looked up from germline, CDR1 is MNHEY and CDR2 is SVGEGT. CDR3 DNA (partial): TGTGCCAGCAGTTGGCGGACTAGCGGGAGTAATGAG. Amino acid sequence: CASSWRTSGSNE. The full CDR3 protein is CASSWRTSGSNEQFF.

This clone has ten or more counts. The CDR3 end falls 3 residues outside the read, so it is completed with the germline J gene. The J gene is TRBJ1-1, the V gene TRBV7-2; perhaps TRBD1 as D (6 bases). The V gene's germline CDR1 is SGHTA and CDR2 FQGNSA. CDR3 length: 14 amino acids. V was shortened by 4 bases and J by 2 bases, with 11 bases between the two germline ends. The part of the CDR3 DNA that was read is TGTGCCAGCAGCTCGCAGGGGATAAACACTGAA. The encoded protein is CASSSQGINTE. The entire CDR3 protein is CASSSQGINTEAFF.

Many counts were recorded for this clone. Read coverage stops 3 residues before the CDR3 terminus; the germline J gene supplies the remainder. The chain carries TRBV2 and TRBJ1-1; D uncertain. V was shortened by 5 bases and J by 0 bases, with 10 bases between the two germline ends. CDR3 size: 14 residues. CDR1 is SNHLY and CDR2 is FYNNEI in the germline V gene. The sequenced CDR3 bases are TGTGCCAGCAGTTACAGAGATATGAACACTGAA. It is translated as CASSYRDMNTE. The whole CDR3 protein reads CASSYRDMNTEAFF.

About this clone itself: Read sequence stops 3 residues before the CDR3 end, and the germline J gene provides the missing end. This chain links TRBV18 with TRBJ1-2; possibly TRBD1 for D (5 bases). The CDR3 loop spans 15 amino acids. The V gene's germline CDR1 is KGHSH and CDR2 LQKENI. CDR3: CASSPGRGSSYDYTF. CDR3 DNA, as far as it was read: TGTGCCAGCTCACCAGGGAGGGGCTCATCCTACGAC.